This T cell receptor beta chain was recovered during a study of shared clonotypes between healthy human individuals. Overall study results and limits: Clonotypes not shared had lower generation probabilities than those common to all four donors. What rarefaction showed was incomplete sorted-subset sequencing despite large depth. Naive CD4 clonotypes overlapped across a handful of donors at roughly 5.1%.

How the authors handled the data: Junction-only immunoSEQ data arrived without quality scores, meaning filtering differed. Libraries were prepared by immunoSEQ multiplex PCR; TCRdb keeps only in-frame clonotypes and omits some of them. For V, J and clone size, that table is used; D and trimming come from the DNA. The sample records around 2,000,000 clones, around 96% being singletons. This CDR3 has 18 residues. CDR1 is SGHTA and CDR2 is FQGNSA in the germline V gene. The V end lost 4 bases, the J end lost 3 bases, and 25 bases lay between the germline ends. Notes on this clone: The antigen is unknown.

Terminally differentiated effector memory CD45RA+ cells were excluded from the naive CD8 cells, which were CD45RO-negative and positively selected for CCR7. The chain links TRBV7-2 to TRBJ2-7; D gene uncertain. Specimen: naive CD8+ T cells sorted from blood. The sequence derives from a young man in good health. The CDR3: CASSSHPLLGALLYEQYF. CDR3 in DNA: TGTGCCAGCAGCTCCCACCCCCTTCTAGGAGCACTCCTCTACGAGCAGTACTTC. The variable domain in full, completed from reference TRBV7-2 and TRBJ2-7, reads GAGVSQSPSNKVTEKGKDVELRCDPISGHTALYWYRQSLGQGLEFLIYFQGNSAPDKSGLPSDRFSAERTGGSVSTLTIQRTQQEDSAVYLCASSSHPLLGALLYEQYFGPGTRLTVT.